Listed here are 12 T cell receptor beta chains from one sample, sequenced in a study of HIV-infected patients and healthy controls. Reverse transcription used around 540 ng RNA and constant-region primers for alpha and beta. Each of the alpha and beta chains got its own library through chain-specific third strand synthesis with indices. TCRdb independently ran MiXCR on the 5' RACE reads; one entry per CDR3 protein. The table lists around 13,000 distinct CDR3 sequences, about 9.8% of them singletons. No cell fractionation was done, so the repertoire covers all unsorted peripheral blood T cells. The material sequenced was blood. Receptors were obtained from an adult in good health.

By sample share, this clonotype is medium-sized (0.01 to 0.1%). This chain joins TRBV12-3 or TRBV12-4 and TRBJ1-1; 7 nucleotides match TRBD1. The junction had 9 bases not matched to a gene; V was cut back by 6 bases and J by 2 bases. This CDR3 has 15 residues. Written as DNA, the CDR3 is TGTGCCAGCAGCTCTACGGGACAGATAAACACTGAAGCTTTCTTT. As protein: CASSSTGQINTEAFF.

This clonotype appeared many times. This chain links TRBV14 with TRBJ1-2, with D unclear. Trimming cost V 3 bases and J 4 bases, with 15 bases left between them. This CDR3 is built from 15 residues. Germline V lookup: CDR1 SGHDN, CDR2 FVKESK. CDR3 bases: TGTGCCAGCAGCCAGGACGGTGGAAGTGTCTATGGCTACACCTTC. This codes for CASSQDGGSVYGYTF.

The sample holds many counts of this clonotype. V gene TRBV5-6 combines with J gene TRBJ1-1, with 7 bases identical to TRBD1. V was pared by 4 bases and J by 0 bases, with 6 bases of the junction left unmatched. CDR1 is SGHDT and CDR2 is YYEEEE in the germline V gene. The CDR3 loop spans 15 amino acids. The CDR3 region has the DNA TGTGCCAGCAGCGAGACCGGGACAGTGAACACTGAAGCTTTCTTT. Encoded protein: CASSETGTVNTEAFF.

The chain carries TRBV7-6 and TRBJ1-1, with a tentative D call TRBD1 (6 bases). CDR1 is SGHVS, CDR2 FNYEAQ, per germline. V was cut by 5 bases and J by 5 bases, with 15 bases left in between. This CDR3 contains 14 residues. CDR3 DNA sequence: TGTGCCAGCAGCAGGGGACAATATGGGACTGAAGCTTTCTTT. This translates into CASSRGQYGTEAFF.

This clonotype has ten or more counts. This sequence joins TRBV20-1 and TRBJ2-3; TRBD2 matches at 10 bases. Losses at the gene ends were 6 bases for V and 3 bases for J; bases not matched to a gene: 12. The CDR3 has 16 amino acids. Germline assignment: CDR1 DFQATT and CDR2 SNEGSKA (reference sequence). The DNA of the CDR3 is TGCAGTGCCAAAACCGAACTAGCGGGGCCGACAGATACGCAGTATTTT. This sequence encodes CSAKTELAGPTDTQYF.

This clonotype was counted once. The chain links TRBV6-2 or TRBV6-3 to TRBJ1-5, with a tentative D call TRBD1 (5 bases). Germline CDR1 reads MNHEY; CDR2 reads SVGEGT. The CDR3 consists of 13 residues. V was trimmed by 7 bases and J by 4 bases, leaving 11 bases between them. CDR3 nucleotide sequence: TGTGCCAGCACCATGACAGCAAATCAGCCCCAGCATTTT. Protein sequence: CASTMTANQPQHF.

This clonotype has a count of ten or more. This chain connects TRBV7-9 to TRBJ2-7; no clear D. This CDR3 has 13 residues. V was clipped by 1 base and J by 1 base, with 5 bases between them. Germline values: CDR1 SEHNR, CDR2 FQNEAQ (reference sequence). CDR3: CASSLGRSYEQYF. CDR3 DNA: TGTGCCAGCAGCTTAGGCAGATCCTACGAGCAGTACTTC.

This clonotype was picked up many times. This sequence joins TRBV12-3 or TRBV12-4 and TRBJ1-2; unclear D gene. V lost 2 bases to trimming and J lost 1 base, with 11 bases between them. The CDR3 loop spans 15 amino acids. CDR3 DNA: TGTGCCAGCAGTTTAAGGGCAGCCCGTAACTATGGCTACACCTTC. This gives the protein CASSLRAARNYGYTF.

This clonotype was detected many times. This sequence joins TRBV19 and TRBJ2-5; D is perhaps TRBD1 or TRBD2 (5 bases each). The CDR3 covers 13 residues. The ends were cut back, 3 bases at V and 4 bases at J, with 9 bases in the middle. Germline CDR1 and CDR2: LNHDA and SQIVND (reference sequence). CDR3 DNA sequence: TGTGCCAGTAGTATGACGAGGGGAGAGACCCAGTACTTC. It codes for CASSMTRGETQYF.

The J gene is TRBJ1-1, the V gene TRBV28; 8 bases agree with TRBD1. Germline-derived CDR1 and CDR2 are MDHEN and SYDVKM. CDR3 length: 13 residues. The V segment lost 6 bases and the J segment 5 bases; nucleotides outside the gene matches: 5. The CDR3 DNA follows: TGTGCCAGCAGCCCAGGGGGCGGAACTGAAGCTTTCTTT. Residues: CASSPGGGTEAFF.

This clonotype was found many times. V and J are TRBV4-3 and TRBJ2-1; D may be TRBD1 or TRBD2 (5 bases each). With 3 bases removed from V and 2 bases from J, the gap between germline ends came to 14 bases. This CDR3 is 16 amino acids long. CDR1 and CDR2 (germline): LGHNA, YSLEER. The DNA for the CDR3 is TGCGCCAGCAGCCATCAGCCGGGACCCGCCTACAATGAGCAGTTCTTC. Its translation is CASSHQPGPAYNEQFF.

This clonotype is medium-sized. The chain carries TRBV19 and TRBJ2-7, with D possibly being TRBD2 (6 bases). CDR1 is LNHDA, CDR2 SQIVND, per germline (reference sequence). CDR3 length equals 13 residues. Trimming cost V 4 bases and J 1 base, with 8 bases left between them. This CDR3 is CASSTGTSYEQYF. Here the CDR3 DNA reads TGTGCCAGTAGTACCGGGACTTCCTACGAGCAGTACTTC.